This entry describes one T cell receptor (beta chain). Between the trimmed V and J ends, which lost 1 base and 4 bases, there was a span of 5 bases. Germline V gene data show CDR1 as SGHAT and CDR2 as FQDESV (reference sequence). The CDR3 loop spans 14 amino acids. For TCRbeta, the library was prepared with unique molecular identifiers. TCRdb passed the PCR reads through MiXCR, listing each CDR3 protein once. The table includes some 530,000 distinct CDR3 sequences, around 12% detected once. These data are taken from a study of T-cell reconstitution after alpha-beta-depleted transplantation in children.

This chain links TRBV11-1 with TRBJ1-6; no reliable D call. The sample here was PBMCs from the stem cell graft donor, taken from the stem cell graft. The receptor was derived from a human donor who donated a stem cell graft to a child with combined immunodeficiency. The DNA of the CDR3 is TGTGCCAGCAGCTTAGGAGAATATAATTCACCCCTCCACTTT. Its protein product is CASSLGEYNSPLHF.